This T cell receptor (beta chain) was captured in a study of cytotoxic CD8 clonotypes in ibrutinib-treated CLL. Looking at the study overall: Patient counts were about twelve relapsed/refractory, roughly 16 treatment-naive and around 17 IGHV unmutated. Partial responses numbered roughly 25 and complete responses 2; after a median about 72 months, approximately 14 stayed remitted and about twelve progressed.

Germline CDR1 SGHTA, CDR2 FQGNSA. The CDR3 loop spans 15 amino acids. V dropped 2 bases and J dropped 7; count of bases not matched to a gene: 4. Assay: immunoSEQ multiplex PCR; the TCRdb copy retains only in-frame clones and omits some. Seen here are about 34,000 clones, roughly three quarters observed once, and the top ten hold around 30%. This rearrangement joins TRBV7-2 to TRBJ2-1, with 11 bases aligning to TRBD2. This receptor was taken from a human donor with chronic lymphocytic leukemia. The source material was PBMCs, sampled before ibrutinib treatment. The CDR3 nucleotides read TGTGCCAGCAGCTTAACCGGGACTAGCGGTAATGAGCAGTTCTTC. This sequence encodes CASSLTGTSGNEQFF.